Presented here are 7 T cell receptor beta chains from one specimen sequenced in a study of blood T cell repertoires in COVID-19. Using immunoSEQ multiplex PCR, the repertoire was profiled, and TCRdb retains in-frame clones only, with some absent. The data show 100,000 to 120,000 clones, about 76% seen once. The sample consisted of peripheral blood. The receptors originated from a man older than 75 with acute or convalescent COVID-19.

The chain employs TRBV27 and TRBJ2-3; D is perhaps TRBD2 (6 bases). The CDR3 extends over 20 amino acids. CDR1 is MNHEY, CDR2 SMNVEV, per germline (reference sequence). Trimming removed 4 bases from V and 3 bases from J, with 29 bases in between. This CDR3 reads CASSSRDRRLNILRTDTQYF. The DNA of the CDR3 is TGTGCCAGCAGTTCGCGGGACCGAAGATTGAACATCCTACGGACAGATACGCAGTATTTT.

The rearrangement links TRBV19 to TRBJ2-7, with a tentative D call TRBD1 (5 bases). The CDR3 spans 13 residues. Germline CDR1 LNHDA, CDR2 SQIVND (reference sequence). The ends were cut back, 3 bases at V and 2 bases at J, with 8 bases in the middle. The CDR3 DNA reads TGTGCCAGTAGTATTGGGGCAGCCTACGAGCAGTACTTC. As protein: CASSIGAAYEQYF.

The V gene is TRBV9, the J gene TRBJ1-1; D is undetermined. Between the trimmed V and J ends, which lost 0 bases and 2 bases, there was a span of 11 bases. This CDR3 is built from 15 residues. CDR1 and CDR2 (germline): SGDLS, YYNGEE. The chain's CDR3 is CASSVGERGNTEAFF. As DNA, the CDR3 is TGTGCCAGCAGCGTAGGTGAACGGGGAAACACTGAAGCTTTCTTT.

The chain couples TRBV11-2 to TRBJ2-7; 7 bases agree with TRBD2. The length of the CDR3 is 15 residues. V dropped 0 bases and J dropped 1; count of bases not matched to a gene: 3. Germline-derived CDR1 and CDR2 are SGHAT and FQNNGV. CDR3 DNA sequence: TGTGCCAGCAGCTTAGACCGGGAGGTTTCCTACGAGCAGTACTTC. It encodes CASSLDREVSYEQYF.

The gene calls are TRBV12-5 and TRBJ2-7, with 10 positions matching TRBD1. The CDR3 covers 14 residues. Germline V gene lookup returns CDR1 LGHNT and CDR2 FRNRAP. V gave up 6 bases and J gave up 3 bases; unmatched junction bases: 5. The CDR3 loop reads CASGMGQGNYEQYF. CDR3 DNA: TGTGCTAGTGGGATGGGACAGGGGAACTACGAGCAGTACTTC.

The V call is TRBV7-2, the J call TRBJ1-4; 9 positions match TRBD1. The CDR3 consists of 15 residues. Germline loops: CDR1 SGHTA, CDR2 FQGNSA. Trimming removed 6 bases from V and 5 bases from J; junction bases left unmatched: 7. CDR3 DNA: TGTGCCAGCAGATCCACAGGGGGCGTAAATGAAAAACTGTTTTTT. Protein product: CASRSTGGVNEKLFF.

The V gene is TRBV6-5, the J gene TRBJ2-1; 12 bases agree with TRBD2. The CDR3 loop spans 14 amino acids. Germline V gene sequence: CDR1 MNHEY, CDR2 SVGAGI. The ends lost 6 bases at V and 9 bases at J; junction bases unmatched: 6. The CDR3 sequence is CASRSTSGSGEQFF. In DNA, the CDR3 is TGTGCCAGCAGGTCGACTAGCGGGAGCGGTGAGCAGTTCTTC.